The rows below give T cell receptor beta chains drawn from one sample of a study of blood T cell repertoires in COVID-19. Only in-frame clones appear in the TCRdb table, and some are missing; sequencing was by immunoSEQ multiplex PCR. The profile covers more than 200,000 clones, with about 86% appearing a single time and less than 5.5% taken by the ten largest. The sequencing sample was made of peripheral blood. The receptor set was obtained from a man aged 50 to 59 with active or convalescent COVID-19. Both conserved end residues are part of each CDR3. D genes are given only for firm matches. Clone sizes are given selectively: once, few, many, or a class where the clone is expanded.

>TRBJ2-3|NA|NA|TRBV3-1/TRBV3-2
CASSLTGRGTDTQYF
TGTGCCAGCAGCCTAACAGGGCGAGGCACAGATACGCAGTATTTT
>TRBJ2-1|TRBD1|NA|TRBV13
CASSFYTGGRDEQFF
TGTGCCAGCAGCTTTTACACAGGGGGCCGCGATGAGCAGTTCTTC
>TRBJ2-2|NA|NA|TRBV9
CASSVSSVNTGELFF
TGTGCCAGCAGCGTATCATCAGTAAACACCGGGGAGCTGTTTTTT
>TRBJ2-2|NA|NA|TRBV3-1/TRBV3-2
CASRRWAGELFF
TGTGCCAGCAGGAGGTGGGCCGGGGAGCTGTTTTTT
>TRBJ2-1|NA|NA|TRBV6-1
CASSEIASTYEQFF
TGTGCCAGCAGTGAAATAGCGTCGACGTATGAGCAGTTCTTC
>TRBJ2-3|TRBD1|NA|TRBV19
CASRQGQDTQYF
TGTGCCAGTCGACAGGGGCAAGATACGCAGTATTTT
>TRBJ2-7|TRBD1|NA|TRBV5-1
CASSRTGLPYEQYF
TGCGCCAGCAGCAGGACAGGGCTCCCCTACGAGCAGTACTTC
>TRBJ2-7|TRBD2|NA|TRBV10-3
CAISDPGLAGGPDEQYF
TGTGCCATCAGTGACCCGGGACTAGCGGGGGGGCCTGACGAGCAGTACTTC
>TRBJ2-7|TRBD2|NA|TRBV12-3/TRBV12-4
CASSWGGEQYF
TGTGCCAGCAGTTGGGGGGGCGAGCAGTACTTC
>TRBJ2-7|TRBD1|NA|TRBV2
CASSLAGGQYF
TGTGCCAGCAGCCTCGCAGGGGGCCAGTACTTC
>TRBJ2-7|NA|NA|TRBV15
CATSARDSPGPEQYF
TGTGCCACCAGCGCCCGGGACTCCCCAGGTCCCGAGCAGTACTTC
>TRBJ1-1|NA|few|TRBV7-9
CAVHYEAFF
TGTGCCGTACATTACGAAGCTTTCTTT
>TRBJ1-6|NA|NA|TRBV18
CASSPMGPGVDNSPLHF
TGTGCCAGCTCACCTATGGGGCCAGGGGTGGATAATTCACCCCTCCACTTT
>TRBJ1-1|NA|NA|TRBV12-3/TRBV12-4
CASSFEVATEAFF
TGTGCCAGCAGTTTTGAGGTTGCGACTGAAGCTTTCTTT
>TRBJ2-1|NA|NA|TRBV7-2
CASSLVFVDYSYNEQFF
TGTGCCAGCAGCTTAGTCTTCGTAGATTACTCCTACAATGAGCAGTTCTTC
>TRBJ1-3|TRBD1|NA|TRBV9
CASSAGDRNSGNTIYF
TGTGCCAGCAGCGCTGGGGACAGGAACTCTGGAAACACCATATATTTT
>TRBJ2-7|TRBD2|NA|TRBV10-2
CASGSGGRYEQYF
TGCGCCAGCGGAAGCGGGGGACGCTACGAGCAGTACTTC
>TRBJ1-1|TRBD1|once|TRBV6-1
CASSEVLSGTGNTEAFF
TGTGCCAGCAGTGAAGTTCTTTCCGGGACAGGGAACACTGAAGCTTTCTTT
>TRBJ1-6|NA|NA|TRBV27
CASILAGLDSYNSPLHF
TGTGCCAGCATTCTGGCAGGGCTTGACTCCTATAATTCACCCCTCCACTTT
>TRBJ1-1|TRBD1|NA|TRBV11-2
CASSPRQGAEAEAFF
TGTGCCAGCAGCCCAAGGCAGGGGGCGGAGGCTGAAGCTTTCTTT
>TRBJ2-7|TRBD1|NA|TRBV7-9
CASSRTGFSDEQYF
TGTGCCAGCAGCCGGACAGGGTTCAGCGACGAGCAGTACTTC
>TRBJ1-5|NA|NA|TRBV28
CASSLSGVNQPQHF
TGTGCCAGCAGTTTATCAGGGGTCAATCAGCCCCAGCATTTT
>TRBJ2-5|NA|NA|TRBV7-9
CASSFGVQTQYF
TGTGCCAGCAGCTTCGGAGTACAGACCCAGTACTTC
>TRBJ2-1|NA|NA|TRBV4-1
CASSQAGLGDEQFF
TGCGCCAGCAGCCAAGCGGGGTTAGGCGATGAGCAGTTCTTC
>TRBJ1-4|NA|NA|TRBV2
CASMVQGGFRGEKLFF
TGTGCCAGCATGGTTCAAGGGGGTTTCAGAGGGGAAAAACTGTTTTTT